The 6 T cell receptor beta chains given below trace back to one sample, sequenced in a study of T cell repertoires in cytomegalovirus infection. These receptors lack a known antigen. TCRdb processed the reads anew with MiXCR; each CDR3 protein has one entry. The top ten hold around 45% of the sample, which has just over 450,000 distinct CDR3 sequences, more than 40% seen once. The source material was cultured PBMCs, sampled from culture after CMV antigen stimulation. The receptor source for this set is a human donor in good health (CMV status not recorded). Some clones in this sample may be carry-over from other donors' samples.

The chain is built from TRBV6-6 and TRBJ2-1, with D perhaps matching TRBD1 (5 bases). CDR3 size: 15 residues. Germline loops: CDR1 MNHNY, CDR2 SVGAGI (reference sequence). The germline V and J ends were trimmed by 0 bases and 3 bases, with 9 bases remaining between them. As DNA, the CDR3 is TGTGCCAGCAGTTACTCTCAGGGAAACTACAATGAGCAGTTCTTC. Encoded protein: CASSYSQGNYNEQFF.

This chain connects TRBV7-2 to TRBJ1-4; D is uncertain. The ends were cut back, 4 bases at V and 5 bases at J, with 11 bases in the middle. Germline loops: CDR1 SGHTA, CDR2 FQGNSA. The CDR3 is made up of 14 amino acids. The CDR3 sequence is CASSSALPNEKLFF. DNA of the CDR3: TGTGCCAGCAGCTCGGCCCTCCCCAATGAAAAACTGTTTTTT.

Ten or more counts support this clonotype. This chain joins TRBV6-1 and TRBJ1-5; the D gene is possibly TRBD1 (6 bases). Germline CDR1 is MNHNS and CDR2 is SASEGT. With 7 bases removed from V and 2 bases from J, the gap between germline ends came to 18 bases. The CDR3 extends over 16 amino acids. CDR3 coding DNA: TGTGCCAGCACATATTACAGGGTGGTACGCAATCAGCCCCAGCATTTT. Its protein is CASTYYRVVRNQPQHF.

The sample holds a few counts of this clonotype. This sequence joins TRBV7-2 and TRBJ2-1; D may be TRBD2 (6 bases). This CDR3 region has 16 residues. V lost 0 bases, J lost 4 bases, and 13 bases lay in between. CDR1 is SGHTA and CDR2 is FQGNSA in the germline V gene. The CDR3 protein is CASSLAVGGLYNEQFF. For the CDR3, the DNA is TGTGCCAGCAGCTTAGCTGTGGGGGGTCTATACAATGAGCAGTTCTTC.

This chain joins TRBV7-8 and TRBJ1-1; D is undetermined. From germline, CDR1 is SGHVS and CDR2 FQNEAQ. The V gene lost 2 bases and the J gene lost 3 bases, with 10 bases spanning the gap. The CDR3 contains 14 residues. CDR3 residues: CASSLLGPDTEAFF. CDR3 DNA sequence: TGTGCCAGCAGCTTACTCGGCCCGGACACTGAAGCTTTCTTT.

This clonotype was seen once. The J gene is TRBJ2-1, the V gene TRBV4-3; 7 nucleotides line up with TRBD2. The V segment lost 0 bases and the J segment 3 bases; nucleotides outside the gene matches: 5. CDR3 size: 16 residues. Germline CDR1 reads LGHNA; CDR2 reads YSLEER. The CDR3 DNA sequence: TGCGCCAGCAGCCAAGAGCGGGAGCCTTACTACAATGAGCAGTTCTTC. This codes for CASSQEREPYYNEQFF.